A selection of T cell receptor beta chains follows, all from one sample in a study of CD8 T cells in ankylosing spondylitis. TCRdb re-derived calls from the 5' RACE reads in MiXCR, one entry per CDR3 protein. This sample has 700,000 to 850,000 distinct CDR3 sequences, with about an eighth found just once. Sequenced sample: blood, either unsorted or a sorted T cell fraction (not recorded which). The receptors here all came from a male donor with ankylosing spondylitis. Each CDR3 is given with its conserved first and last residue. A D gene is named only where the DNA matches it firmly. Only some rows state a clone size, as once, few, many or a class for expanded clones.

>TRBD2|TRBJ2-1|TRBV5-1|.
TGCGCCAGCAGATTGGTGGGGAGGGCACACAATGAGCAGCTCTTC
CASRLVGRAHNEQLF
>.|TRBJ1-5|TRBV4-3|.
TGCGCCAGCAGTCTTACTATAGGAGGTCAGCCCCAGCATTTT
CASSLTIGGQPQHF
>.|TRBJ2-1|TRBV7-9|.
TGTGCCAGCAAAACAAGTATTTCCTACAATGAGCAGTTCTTC
CASKTSISYNEQFF
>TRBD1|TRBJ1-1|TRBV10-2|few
TGCGCCAGCAAATTGGGACAGGGGTACACTGAAGCTTTCTTT
CASKLGQGYTEAFF
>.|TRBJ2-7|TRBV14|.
TGTGCCAGCAGCCAAGAACCATGGCGGGGCCTCCGCGAGCAGTACTTC
CASSQEPWRGLREQYF
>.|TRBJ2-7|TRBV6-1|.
TGTGCCAGCAGCCCCAATCTGGCCTCCTACGAGCAGTACTTC
CASSPNLASYEQYF
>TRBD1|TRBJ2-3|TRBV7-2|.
TGTGCCAGCAGCTTAGGGACAGGTGGTCTCTTTGCAGATACGCAGTATTTT
CASSLGTGGLFADTQYF
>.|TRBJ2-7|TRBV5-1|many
TGCGCCAGCAGCTCCACCGGGATGACCGCCTACGAGCAGTACTTC
CASSSTGMTAYEQYF
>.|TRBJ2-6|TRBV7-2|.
TGTGCCAGCAGCTTCCTCAGTGCCTCTGGGGCCAACGTCCTGACTTTC
CASSFLSASGANVLTF
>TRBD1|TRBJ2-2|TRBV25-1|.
TGTGCCACCAGCAAAGGGACAGCGAACACCGGGGAGCTGTTTTTT
CATSKGTANTGELFF
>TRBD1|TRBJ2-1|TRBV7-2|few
TGTGCCAGCAGCTTAGGTTTGAGACAGGGGGTGTCCAATGAGCAGTTCTTC
CASSLGLRQGVSNEQFF
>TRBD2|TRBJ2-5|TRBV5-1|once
TGCGCCAGCAGCGTCAACCCCTCGCCAGCGGGGTTCCAAGAGACCCAGTACTTC
CASSVNPSPAGFQETQYF
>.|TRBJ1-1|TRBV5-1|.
TGCGCCAGCAGCCCGGTGGTAGGGCGTGAAGCTTTCTTT
CASSPVVGREAFF
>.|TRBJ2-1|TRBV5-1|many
TGCGCCAGCAGCTTAGTGACGAGTATGTCCCCCTTATGGCGGGAGCAGTTCTTC
CASSLVTSMSPLWREQFF
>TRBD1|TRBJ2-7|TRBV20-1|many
TGCACTATATTACAGGGGCTTGGGTACGAGCAGTACTTC
CTILQGLGYEQYF
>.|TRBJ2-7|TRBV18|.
TGTGCCAGCTCACCTGGCAGGACAGATGAGCAGTACTTC
CASSPGRTDEQYF
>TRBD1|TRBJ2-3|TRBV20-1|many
TGCAGTGGGGGACAGGGGGTTGGAGATACGCAGTATTTT
CSGGQGVGDTQYF
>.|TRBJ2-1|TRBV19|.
TGTGCCAGTAGTCAAGGTCACCATGCCGGGACCTTAAGGGATGAGCAGTTCTTC
CASSQGHHAGTLRDEQFF
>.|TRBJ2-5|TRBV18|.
TGTGCCAGCTCACCACGTGGGGGGATCGCAACCCAGTACTTC
CASSPRGGIATQYF
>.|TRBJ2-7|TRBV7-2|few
TGTGCCAGCAGCTTAGAACAGGGACACGAGCAGTACTTC
CASSLEQGHEQYF
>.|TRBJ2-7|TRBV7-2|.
TGTGCCAGCAGCTTATCCCATAACTACGAGCAGTACTTC
CASSLSHNYEQYF
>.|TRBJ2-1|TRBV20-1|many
TGCAGTGCTAGGGGGAGTAGGGTGGCCAATGAGCAGTTCTTC
CSARGSRVANEQFF
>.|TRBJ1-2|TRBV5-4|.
TGTGCCAGCAGCACCAAATGGAGAGTCTATGGCTACACCTTC
CASSTKWRVYGYTF
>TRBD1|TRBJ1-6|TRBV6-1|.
TGTGCCAGCAGGGTTAGACAGGGAACCTATAATTCACCCCTCCACTTT
CASRVRQGTYNSPLHF
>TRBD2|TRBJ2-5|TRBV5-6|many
TGTGCCAGCAGCTTGAAAGGGAGGGTGGAGACCCAGTACTTC
CASSLKGRVETQYF
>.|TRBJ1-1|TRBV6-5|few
TGTGCCAGCAGTTACTCTCCTTGGAACACTGAAGCTTTCTTT
CASSYSPWNTEAFF
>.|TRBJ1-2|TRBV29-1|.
TGCAGCGTTGACCCAGGGACTAACTATGGCTACACCTTC
CSVDPGTNYGYTF
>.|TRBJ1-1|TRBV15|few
TGTGCCACCAGCCCTCGACAGATGAACACTGAAGCTTTCTTT
CATSPRQMNTEAFF
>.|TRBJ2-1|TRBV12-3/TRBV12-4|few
TGTGCCAGCAATCAGGGCTACAATGAGCAGTTCTTC
CASNQGYNEQFF
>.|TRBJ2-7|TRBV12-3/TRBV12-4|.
TGTGCCAGCAGTCTTCTGGCGGGGAATCGCGAGCAGTACTTC
CASSLLAGNREQYF
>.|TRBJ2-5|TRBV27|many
TGTGCCAGCAGTTTATGGGGACCACAAGAGACCCAGTACTTC
CASSLWGPQETQYF
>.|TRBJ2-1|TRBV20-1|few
TGCAGTGCTAGCCAATCCTCCTACAATGAGCAGTTCTTC
CSASQSSYNEQFF
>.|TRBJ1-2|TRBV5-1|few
TGCGCCAGCAGCTTTGGGACGGACTTATATGGCTACACCTTC
CASSFGTDLYGYTF
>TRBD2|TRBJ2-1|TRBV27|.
TGTGCCAGCAGTTTACTTAGCGGGATCGGTCTTTACAATGAGCAGTTCTTC
CASSLLSGIGLYNEQFF
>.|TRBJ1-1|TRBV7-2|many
TGTGCCAGCAGCTCCGAGGTCACAGCTTTCTTT
CASSSEVTAFF
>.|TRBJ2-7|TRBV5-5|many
TGTGCCAGCAAGATTCGGGCAGCGTTGGGCGAGCAGTACTTC
CASKIRAALGEQYF
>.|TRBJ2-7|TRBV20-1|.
TGCAGTGCCTCGGTCGGGAGCTCCTACGAGCAGTACTTC
CSASVGSSYEQYF
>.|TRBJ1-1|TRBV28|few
TGTGCCAGCAGTGCGGGGGAAGAGGGGAAGGCTTTCTTT
CASSAGEEGKAFF
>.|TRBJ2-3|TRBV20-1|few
TGCAGTGCTAGTCCCCTTGGATTCACAGATACGCAGTATTTT
CSASPLGFTDTQYF
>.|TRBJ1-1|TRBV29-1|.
TGCAGCGCCCGAGAGGGACTCACGCGGAACACTGAAGCTTTCTTT
CSAREGLTRNTEAFF